Below are 26 T cell receptor beta chains sequenced from a single sample in a study of cytomegalovirus exposure and HLA in healthy donors. The PCR used 60 Vbeta and 13 Jbeta primers. Clones were read by immunoSEQ multiplex PCR, and TCRdb kept only the in-frame ones, dropping some. The sample comprises hundreds of thousands of clones, about three quarters of which are singletons, and less than 0.6% rests with the top ten. Sequences were obtained from PBMCs. These receptors came from a boy between 5 and 17 years old in good health and CMV-seronegative.

The table lists this clone with a count of one. V usage is TRBV7-9 and J usage is TRBJ1-2, with D possibly TRBD1 on 6 matching bases. Germline V gives CDR1 SEHNR, CDR2 FQNEAQ (reference sequence). CDR3 size: 13 residues. The germline V and J ends were trimmed by 5 bases and 9 bases, with 16 bases remaining between them. CDR3 in DNA: TGTGCCAGCAGCCCGGCGGGGGCTGGCCGCTACACCTTC. Amino acid sequence: CASSPAGAGRYTF. Variable domain in full (rest from reference TRBV7-9 and TRBJ1-2): DTGVSQNPRHKITKRGQNVTFRCDPISEHNRLYWYRQTLGQGPEFLTYFQNEAQLEKSRLLSDRFSAERPKGSFSTLEIQRTEQGDSAMYLCASSPAGAGRYTFGSGTRLTVV.

The rearrangement joins TRBV5-8 to TRBJ1-1; D might be TRBD1 (5 bases). CDR1 SGHTS and CDR2 YDEGEE come from the germline V gene. This CDR3 has 14 residues. V was trimmed by 2 bases and J by 4 bases, leaving 12 bases between them. The chain's CDR3 is CASSLRGLGTEAFF. The CDR3 nucleotides read TGTGCCAGCAGCTTAAGGGGTTTGGGCACTGAAGCTTTCTTT.

The chain combines TRBV7-2 with TRBJ1-5; tentatively, D is TRBD1 (6 bases). Germline assignment: CDR1 SGHTA and CDR2 FQGNSA. The CDR3 spans 15 residues. V was clipped by 3 bases and J by 1 base, with 10 bases between them. The CDR3 here is CASSLAGVSNQPQHF. The CDR3 DNA reads as TGTGCCAGCAGCTTGGCAGGGGTCAGCAATCAGCCCCAGCATTTT. Complete variable domain (other parts from reference TRBV7-2 and TRBJ1-5): GAGVSQSPSNKVTEKGKDVELRCDPISGHTALYWYRQSLGQGLEFLIYFQGNSAPDKSGLPSDRFSAERTGGSVSTLTIQRTQQEDSAVYLCASSLAGVSNQPQHFGDGTRLSIL.

This clone was counted between two and nine times. This chain's CDR3 is CASSYGNTEAFF. CDR3 in DNA: TGTGCCAGCAGCTACGGGAACACTGAAGCTTTCTTT. This chain joins TRBV11-3 and TRBJ1-1; D is undetermined. CDR3 size: 12 residues. V lost 4 bases to trimming and J lost 1 base, with 4 bases between them. Germline V gene data show CDR1 as SGHNT and CDR2 as YENEEA.

The chain combines TRBV6-5 with TRBJ2-1; TRBD1 aligns across 7 bases. The CDR3 has 14 residues. Per the germline V gene, CDR1 is MNHEY and CDR2 is SVGAGI. Trimming at V came to 6 bases and at J to 6 bases, leaving 8 bases not matched to a gene. The chain's CDR3 is CASSRTGLFNEQFF. The CDR3, as DNA: TGTGCCAGCAGCAGGACAGGACTCTTCAATGAGCAGTTCTTC.

The genes are TRBV18 and TRBJ1-1, with TRBD1 matching 7 bases. J was trimmed by 6 bases and V by 2 bases; bases with no gene match: 3. From germline, CDR1 is KGHSH and CDR2 LQKENI. The CDR3 has 13 amino acids. As DNA, the CDR3 is TGTGCCAGCTCACCAGACAGGGACTCTGAAGCTTTCTTT. Amino acid sequence: CASSPDRDSEAFF.

The rearrangement uses TRBV5-4 and TRBJ1-6; the D gene is possibly TRBD1 (5 bases). Per germline, CDR1 SGHNT and CDR2 YYREEE (reference sequence). The ends were cut back, 2 bases at V and 8 bases at J, with 11 bases in the middle. The CDR3 has 14 amino acids. CDR3 coding DNA: TGTGCCAGCAGCTTCCCCAGGGCTGATTCACCCCTCCACTTT. Protein: CASSFPRADSPLHF.

There are a few counts of this clone. The V and J genes are TRBV7-9 and TRBJ1-5; D uncertain. The ends were cut back, 1 base at V and 9 bases at J, with 10 bases in the middle. This CDR3 is 13 amino acids long. Per germline, CDR1 SEHNR and CDR2 FQNEAQ (reference sequence). The CDR3 loop is CASSLGAGRPQHF. CDR3 DNA: TGTGCCAGCAGCTTAGGGGCAGGAAGGCCCCAGCATTTT.

The chain uses TRBV6-6 and TRBJ1-5; D possibly corresponds to TRBD1 (6 bases). Deletions cut 5 bases from V and 2 bases from J, with 13 bases between. CDR3 size: 15 residues. The germline V gene has CDR1 MNHNY and CDR2 SVGAGI (reference sequence). CDR3 residues: CASSSGGAGNQPQHF. For the CDR3, the DNA is TGTGCCAGCAGTAGTGGGGGGGCGGGCAATCAGCCCCAGCATTTT.

V usage is TRBV19 and J usage is TRBJ1-2, with a possible D match to TRBD1 (5 bases). Looked up from germline, CDR1 is LNHDA and CDR2 is SQIVND (reference sequence). This CDR3 has 17 residues. The V and J ends lost 9 bases and 0 bases respectively, with 23 bases between them. CDR3 amino acids: CASHPSPLRASNYGYTF. The CDR3 nucleotides read TGTGCCAGCCATCCTTCCCCCCTCAGGGCCTCTAACTATGGCTACACCTTC.

This chain uses TRBV29-1 with TRBJ2-5; D gene unclear. Trimming left V 5 bases short and J 1 base short, with 11 bases between. Germline CDR1 is SQVTM and CDR2 is ANQGSEA. The CDR3 has 13 residues. The CDR3 spells CSVSLPLQETQYF. In DNA form, the CDR3 reads TGCAGCGTTTCCCTCCCCCTCCAAGAGACCCAGTACTTC.

The rearrangement links TRBV29-1 to TRBJ2-5, with a possible D match to TRBD1 (6 bases). The DNA matches TRBJ2-7 better at its end, which makes the J call doubtful. The CDR3 spans 13 residues. Per germline, CDR1 SQVTM and CDR2 ANQGSEA. The CDR3 DNA is TGCAGCGTTGACCAGGGGAATTCCCTCGAGCAGTACTTC. Translated: CSVDQGNSLEQYF.

The rearrangement joins TRBV5-1 to TRBJ2-5; perhaps TRBD2 as D (6 bases). The CDR3 loop spans 15 amino acids. V was cut by 2 bases and J by 6 bases, with 17 bases left in between. Germline CDR1 and CDR2: SGHRS and YFSETQ. CDR3 sequence reads: CASSLAAGSQKTQYF. The CDR3 DNA follows: TGCGCCAGCAGCTTAGCGGCGGGAAGCCAGAAGACCCAGTACTTC. The full variable domain, in which reference TRBV5-1 and TRBJ2-5 provide the parts outside the CDR3, is KAGVTQTPRYLIKTRGQQVTLSCSPISGHRSVSWYQQTPGQGLQFLFEYFSETQRNKGNFPGRFSGRQFSNSRSEMNVSTLELGDSALYLCASSLAAGSQKTQYFGPGTRLLVL.

This rearrangement joins TRBV2 to TRBJ2-5, with TRBD2 matching over 9 bases. Germline V gene sequence: CDR1 SNHLY, CDR2 FYNNEI. The trim removed 6 bases at V and 3 bases at J, leaving 8 bases unmatched. The CDR3 totals 15 residues. The CDR3 coding sequence is TGTGCCAGCAGGACAGGACTAGCGCGAAAAGAGACCCAGTACTTC. This gives the protein CASRTGLARKETQYF. Supplemented by reference TRBV2 and TRBJ2-5, the full variable domain reads EPEVTQTPSHQVTQMGQEVILRCVPISNHLYFYWYRQILGQKVEFLVSFYNNEISEKSEIFDDQFSVERPDGSNFTLKIRSTKLEDSAMYFCASRTGLARKETQYFGPGTRLLVL.

The chain carries TRBV18 and TRBJ2-1; 7 nucleotides align to TRBD2. In germline, CDR1 is KGHSH, CDR2 LQKENI. The V segment lost 6 bases and the J segment 1 base; nucleotides outside the gene matches: 6. The CDR3 covers 15 residues. CDR3 DNA: TGTGCCAGCTCCCCCACTAGCGCGTCCTACAATGAGCAGTTCTTC. Translated: CASSPTSASYNEQFF.

Within the sample, this clone is medium-sized. The chain's CDR3 is CASSVTTSFTDTQYF. In DNA, the CDR3 is TGTGCCAGCAGTGTTACGACTTCCTTCACAGATACGCAGTATTTT. V usage is TRBV6-4 and J usage is TRBJ2-3; D gene uncertain. The CDR3 spans 15 residues. Per germline, CDR1 MRHNA and CDR2 SNTAGT. V shed 4 bases and J shed 2 bases, with 13 bases lying between them.

The rearrangement uses TRBV7-8 and TRBJ2-1; 9 bases map to TRBD2. Trimming cost V 5 bases and J 7 bases; bases outside gene matches: 9. The CDR3 runs to 15 residues. Germline-derived CDR1 and CDR2 are SGHVS and FQNEAQ. CDR3 amino acids: CASSEGLAMKNEQFF. CDR3 DNA: TGTGCCAGCAGCGAGGGACTAGCAATGAAAAATGAGCAGTTCTTC. The full variable domain, its missing parts supplied by reference TRBV7-8 and TRBJ2-1, is GAGVSQSPRYKVAKRGQDVALRCDPISGHVSLFWYQQALGQGPEFLTYFQNEAQLDKSGLPSDRFFAERPEGSVSTLKIQRTQQEDSAVYLCASSEGLAMKNEQFFGPGTRLTVL.

The chain couples TRBV4-1 to TRBJ1-4; TRBD1 aligns across 7 bases. Germline V CDR1 and CDR2: MGHRA, YSYEKL. This CDR3 is 15 amino acids long. The trim removed 1 base at V and 8 bases at J, leaving 7 bases unmatched. The CDR3 loop reads CASSQGHRGGEKLFF. CDR3 DNA: TGCGCCAGCAGCCAAGGGCACAGGGGAGGCGAAAAACTGTTTTTT.

The chain uses TRBV13 and TRBJ1-2, with 11 bases matching TRBD1. The CDR3 is 18 residues long. CDR1 and CDR2 (germline): PRHDT, FYEKMQ (reference sequence). J gave up 5 bases and V 0 bases, and 11 bases lay outside the gene matches. The CDR3 is CASSLGLTGQGGPYGYTF. DNA of the CDR3: TGTGCCAGCAGCTTAGGCCTAACGGGACAGGGGGGTCCTTATGGCTACACCTTC. Combining the CDR3 with reference TRBV13 and TRBJ1-2 gives the whole variable domain AAGVIQSPRHLIKEKRETATLKCYPIPRHDTVYWYQQGPGQDPQFLISFYEKMQSDKGSIPDRFSAQQFSDYHSELNMSSLELGDSALYFCASSLGLTGQGGPYGYTFGSGTRLTVV.

The chain has TRBV5-1 and TRBJ1-2, with a weak D call TRBD1 (6 bases). This CDR3 has 13 amino acids. The V gene's germline CDR1 is SGHRS and CDR2 YFSETQ. Between the trimmed V and J ends, which lost 4 bases and 3 bases, there was a span of 10 bases. CDR3 DNA: TGCGCCAGCAGCCTAACAGGGTACTATGGCTACACCTTC. This sequence encodes CASSLTGYYGYTF.

The chain carries TRBV13 and TRBJ2-2; D remains ambiguous. CDR1 and CDR2 (germline): PRHDT, FYEKMQ (reference sequence). This CDR3 has 13 residues. Trimming left V 5 bases short and J 2 bases short, with 6 bases between. The CDR3 region is CASSQLNTGELFF. The CDR3 bases are TGTGCCAGCAGCCAACTAAACACCGGGGAGCTGTTTTTT.

The V and J genes are TRBV6-4 and TRBJ2-5; 7 nucleotides line up with TRBD1. V shed 6 bases, J shed 2 bases, and the junction held 3 bases outside the gene matches. This CDR3 comprises 13 residues. Germline V gene data show CDR1 as MRHNA and CDR2 as SNTAGT. The CDR3 coding sequence is TGTGCCAGCAGCCGGGACAGACAAGAGACCCAGTACTTC. It translates to CASSRDRQETQYF.

CDR3 residues: CASRALNTEAFF. In DNA form, the CDR3 reads TGTGCCAGCAGGGCCCTGAACACTGAAGCTTTCTTT. The chain has TRBV6-5 and TRBJ1-1; D ambiguous. The CDR3 totals 12 residues. Germline V gives CDR1 MNHEY, CDR2 SVGAGI. Between the trimmed V and J ends, which lost 6 bases and 0 bases, there was a span of 5 bases.

This clone was counted once. The chain carries TRBV7-2 and TRBJ2-3; 8 nucleotides align to TRBD2. CDR3 size: 17 residues. Germline CDR1 and CDR2: SGHTA and FQGNSA. V shed 0 bases, J shed 2 bases, and the junction held 7 bases outside the gene matches. The CDR3 DNA reads TGTGCCAGCAGCTTAGCGTGGGTAGCGGGGCTCACAGATACGCAGTATTTT. The encoded protein is CASSLAWVAGLTDTQYF.

The DNA for the CDR3 is TGTGCCAGCAGTCCGGACAGGGCTAGCGAAAAACTGTTTTTT. Translating gives CASSPDRASEKLFF. The J gene is TRBJ1-4, the V gene TRBV6-4, with TRBD1 identical over 8 bases. CDR1 is MRHNA, CDR2 SNTAGT, per germline. The CDR3 totals 14 residues. V dropped 5 bases and J dropped 8; count of bases not matched to a gene: 7.

The chain is built from TRBV5-8 and TRBJ1-1; D call uncertain. The CDR3 loop spans 11 amino acids. Trimming stripped 4 bases from V and 11 bases from J, with 12 bases between. Germline loops: CDR1 SGHTS, CDR2 YDEGEE. Here the CDR3 reads CASSPRRGAFF. Here the CDR3 DNA reads TGTGCCAGCAGCCCCAGAAGAGGGGCTTTCTTT.